The clone carrying this TCR beta chain came up a few times. Germline CDR1 is SGHTA and CDR2 is FQGNSA. This CDR3 is built from 13 residues. The V end lost 2 bases, the J end lost 8 bases, and 12 bases lay between the germline ends. Semi-nested PCR with Nested Universal Primer A followed constant-region reverse priming of full-length variable regions. TCRdb used MiXCR to reprocess the 5' RACE reads, holding one entry per CDR3 protein. Of roughly 50,000 distinct CDR3 sequences in the sample, 17% were seen once. The V call is TRBV7-2, the J call TRBJ1-2; the D is unclear. Sequences were obtained from naive CD4+ T cells sorted from blood. Subset in this sample: naive CD4+ T cells, CD4+CD45RA+CD25-. The receptor was derived from a female donor with breast cancer. The CDR3 reads CASSLSSKGGYTF. The CDR3 coding sequence is TGTGCCAGCAGCTTAAGTTCCAAGGGAGGCTACACCTTC.